Presented here are 32 T cell receptor beta chains from one specimen sequenced in a study of human T cells and chemical hapten exposure (TCRdb year 2021). The time point label for this specimen denotes: patch test 1, 2 weeks after DPC sensitization. The label giving this sample's treatment or condition can be read as: therapeutic diphenylcyclopropenone sensitization with weekly scalp DPC. The receptor library was made with RACE. Sequenced using a NextSeq 500. TCRdb reworked the public reads: Q25 trimming with fastp, MiXCR clone assembly, productive beta chains retained. CDR3 protein sequences are deduplicated, and each keeps its most common genes and DNA. For this sample the table gives under 130,000 distinct CDR3 sequences, of which about 11% were detected only once. 3% to 4.5% of the sample comes from the top ten. This specimen was whole blood, taken in connection with sensitization to the hapten diphenylcyclopropenone (DPC). The receptors originated from a middle-aged woman with alopecia areata. Some clones in this sample may be carry-over from other donors' samples.

This clonotype occurred many times. The chain joins TRBV6-5 to TRBJ1-3; D is undetermined. Trimming removed 6 bases from V and 0 bases from J, with 9 bases in between. Looked up from germline, CDR1 is MNHEY and CDR2 is SVGAGI. This CDR3 contains 14 residues. The CDR3 protein is CASSGRYSGNTIYF. In nucleotides, the CDR3 is TGTGCCAGCAGCGGACGGTACTCTGGAAACACCATATATTTT.

A few counts support this clonotype. The rearrangement uses TRBV7-2 and TRBJ2-1, with D uncertain. This CDR3 spans 13 amino acids. Germline CDR1 SGHTA, CDR2 FQGNSA. The ends were cut back, 0 bases at V and 7 bases at J, with 7 bases in the middle. The CDR3, as DNA: TGTGCCAGCAGCTTAGCGTATGGGAATGAGCAGTTCTTC. Its protein is CASSLAYGNEQFF. The full variable domain, completed using reference TRBV7-2 and TRBJ2-1, is GAGVSQSPSNKVTEKGKDVELRCDPISGHTALYWYRQSLGQGLEFLIYFQGNSAPDKSGLPSDRFSAERTGGSVSTLTIQRTQQEDSAVYLCASSLAYGNEQFFGPGTRLTVL.

This clonotype has only a few counts. V and J are TRBV6-5 and TRBJ1-1, with TRBD1 matching 7 bases. The germline V gene encodes CDR1 MNHEY and CDR2 SVGAGI. The CDR3 contains 15 residues. Germline trimming cut 0 bases from V and 4 bases from J; bases unmatched to any gene: 5. Here the CDR3 DNA reads TGTGCCAGCAGTTACTCCCGACAGGGAAGCACTGAAGCTTTCTTT. Translated: CASSYSRQGSTEAFF.

This sequence joins TRBV30 and TRBJ2-2; D unresolved. The CDR3 spans 14 residues. With 1 base removed from V and 0 bases from J, the gap between germline ends came to 6 bases. CDR1 and CDR2 (germline): GTSNPN, SVGIG (reference sequence). The CDR3 protein is CAWSATPNTGELFF. CDR3 bases: TGTGCCTGGAGTGCCACACCGAACACCGGGGAGCTGTTTTTT. Full variable domain (outside the CDR3, taken from reference TRBV30 and TRBJ2-2): SQTIHQWPATLVQPVGSPLSLECTVEGTSNPNLYWYRQAAGRGLQLLFYSVGIGQISSEVPQNLSASRPQDRQFILSSKKLLLSDSGFYLCAWSATPNTGELFFGEGSRLTVL.

This clonotype was found many times. This chain connects TRBV7-2 to TRBJ2-5; unclear D gene. Germline V lookup: CDR1 SGHTA, CDR2 FQGNSA. V gave up 0 bases and J gave up 1 base, with 9 bases separating them. CDR3 length: 15 amino acids. The chain's CDR3 is CASSLALGIQETQYF. In DNA form, the CDR3 reads TGTGCCAGCAGCTTAGCTCTAGGGATCCAAGAGACCCAGTACTTC.

The rearrangement joins TRBV4-3 to TRBJ2-5, with TRBD2 matching 8 bases. This CDR3 contains 15 residues. Germline V gives CDR1 LGHNA, CDR2 YSLEER. The V and J ends lost 0 bases and 5 bases, in that order; junction bases with no gene match: 5. CDR3 nucleotide sequence: TGCGCCAGCAGCCAAGAAGGCGGGGGGCGCGAGACCCAGTACTTC. As protein: CASSQEGGGRETQYF.

There are many counts of this clonotype. The chain couples TRBV27 to TRBJ1-2; 12 bases are shared with TRBD1. CDR1 and CDR2 (germline): MNHEY, SMNVEV (reference sequence). The CDR3 totals 15 residues. V lost 4 bases, J lost 3 bases, and 3 bases stayed unmatched. The CDR3 protein is CASSSGQGAYYGYTF. The CDR3 nucleotides read TGTGCCAGCAGTTCGGGACAGGGGGCGTACTATGGCTACACCTTC.

This clonotype was found many times. V is TRBV7-9 and J is TRBJ2-7; D is perhaps TRBD1 or TRBD2 (6 bases each). Germline CDR1 is SEHNR and CDR2 is FQNEAQ (reference sequence). The CDR3 covers 13 residues. V gave up 5 bases and J gave up 6 bases, with 14 bases separating them. CDR3 sequence reads: CASSPGGGREQYF. CDR3 in DNA: TGTGCCAGCAGCCCAGGAGGGGGTCGCGAGCAGTACTTC.

This clonotype was recorded at least ten times. The chain recombines TRBV4-3 with TRBJ2-3; D is possibly TRBD1 (5 bases). This CDR3 region has 13 residues. Trimming stripped 4 bases from V and 5 bases from J, with 10 bases between. Germline-derived CDR1 and CDR2 are LGHNA and YSLEER. For the CDR3, the DNA is TGCGCCAGCAGCCTTCAAAGGGGAGATACGCAGTATTTT. The encoded protein is CASSLQRGDTQYF.

This clonotype was counted only a few times. The genes are TRBV6-6 and TRBJ2-4; D remains unclear. Germline assignment: CDR1 MNHNY and CDR2 SVGAGI (reference sequence). V was cut by 6 bases and J by 7 bases, with 16 bases left in between. The CDR3 runs to 14 residues. For the CDR3, the DNA is TGTGCCAGCAGAAACGAGGCCGCCGGGAACATTCAGTACTTC. Translated: CASRNEAAGNIQYF.

DNA of the CDR3: TGTGCCAGCAGTTTATCATCCGGGGGGCCGGTTGGCTACACCTTC. This encodes CASSLSSGGPVGYTF. The rearrangement joins TRBV27 to TRBJ1-2; TRBD1 might be the D (6 bases). Germline V lookup: CDR1 MNHEY, CDR2 SMNVEV (reference sequence). The CDR3 runs 15 residues. Trimming removed 0 bases from V and 7 bases from J, with 15 bases in between.

This clonotype came up many times. The gene calls are TRBV29-1 and TRBJ2-2; D is possibly TRBD1 (6 bases). CDR3 length equals 14 residues. With 7 bases removed from V and 5 bases from J, the gap between germline ends came to 17 bases. The V gene's germline CDR1 is SQVTM and CDR2 ANQGSEA. The CDR3 loop reads CSGGTGTLTGELFF. CDR3 nucleotide sequence: TGCAGCGGGGGAACCGGGACACTTACCGGGGAGCTGTTTTTT.

This clonotype was counted between two and nine times. The V gene is TRBV7-9, the J gene TRBJ1-1; D ambiguous. The CDR3 totals 13 residues. V lost 5 bases, J lost 5 bases, and 12 bases lay in between. Germline V lookup: CDR1 SEHNR, CDR2 FQNEAQ (reference sequence). CDR3 sequence: CASSPSMRTEAFF. In DNA form, the CDR3 reads TGTGCCAGCAGCCCGAGTATGAGGACTGAAGCTTTCTTT. Drawing the rest from reference TRBV7-9 and TRBJ1-1, the complete variable domain is DTGVSQNPRHKITKRGQNVTFRCDPISEHNRLYWYRQTLGQGPEFLTYFQNEAQLEKSRLLSDRFSAERPKGSFSTLEIQRTEQGDSAMYLCASSPSMRTEAFFGQGTRLTVV.

The rearrangement uses TRBV30 and TRBJ1-5; 7 bases are a match to TRBD1. Germline lookup yields CDR1 GTSNPN and CDR2 SVGIG (reference sequence). CDR3 length: 17 amino acids. V dropped 1 base and J dropped 1; count of bases not matched to a gene: 10. Here the CDR3 reads CAWSAHDRVQSNQPQHF. As DNA, the CDR3 is TGTGCCTGGAGTGCCCACGACAGGGTTCAGAGCAATCAGCCCCAGCATTTT.

This clonotype was seen only a few times. The chain is built from TRBV5-6 and TRBJ2-1; TRBD2 matches 8 bases. After removal of 4 bases from V and 15 bases from J, the junction contained 12 bases not matched to a gene. Germline assignment: CDR1 SGHDT and CDR2 YYEEEE. The CDR3 consists of 13 residues. In DNA, the CDR3 is TGTGCCAGCAGCACTCCCGGGACTAGAGTTCCGTTCTTC. Translated, it gives CASSTPGTRVPFF.

The chain joins TRBV3-1 to TRBJ1-1; D is possibly TRBD1 (6 bases). The V gene's germline CDR1 is LGHDT and CDR2 YNNKEL (reference sequence). Trimming took 3 bases from V and 1 from J, leaving 6 bases between them. There are 13 residues in the CDR3. DNA of the CDR3: TGTGCCAGCAGCCAGGGACAGAACACTGAAGCTTTCTTT. Residues: CASSQGQNTEAFF. The whole variable domain, remainder taken from reference TRBV3-1 and TRBJ1-1, is DTAVSQTPKYLVTQMGNDKSIKCEQNLGHDTMYWYKQDSKKFLKIMFSYNNKELIINETVPNRFSPKSPDKAHLNLHINSLELGDSAVYFCASSQGQNTEAFFGQGTRLTVV.

Ten or more counts support this clonotype. This chain connects TRBV28 to TRBJ1-1; D may be TRBD1 (5 bases). Per germline, CDR1 MDHEN and CDR2 SYDVKM. The CDR3 totals 17 residues. V lost 4 bases and J lost 0, with 18 bases in between. CDR3 in DNA: TGTGCCAGCAGTTCCGCCGGGACCAGAGGGATGAACACTGAAGCTTTCTTT. This encodes CASSSAGTRGMNTEAFF. Full variable domain (rest looked up from reference TRBV28 and TRBJ1-1): DVKVTQSSRYLVKRTGEKVFLECVQDMDHENMFWYRQDPGLGLRLIYFSYDVKMKEKGDIPEGYSVSREKKERFSLILESASTNQTSMYLCASSSAGTRGMNTEAFFGQGTRLTVV.

The sample holds many counts of this clonotype. CDR3 in amino acids: CASSGSLQGIVAKLFF. For the CDR3, the DNA is TGTGCCAGCAGCGGAAGCCTACAGGGGATAGTGGCGAAACTGTTTTTT. The chain links TRBV7-9 to TRBJ1-4; TRBD1 matches at 7 bases. The germline V gene has CDR1 SEHNR and CDR2 FQNEAQ (reference sequence). Trimming took 5 bases from V and 11 from J; bases not matched to a gene: 17. The CDR3 has 16 residues. Drawing the rest from reference TRBV7-9 and TRBJ1-4, the complete variable domain is DTGVSQNPRHKITKRGQNVTFRCDPISEHNRLYWYRQTLGQGPEFLTYFQNEAQLEKSRLLSDRFSAERPKGSFSTLEIQRTEQGDSAMYLCASSGSLQGIVAKLFFGSGTQLSVL.

The rearrangement links TRBV4-1 to TRBJ1-1; 11 bases map to TRBD1. The CDR3 covers 17 residues. CDR1 is MGHRA and CDR2 is YSYEKL in the germline V gene. V was clipped by 2 bases and J by 3 bases; unmatched bases: 8. This chain's CDR3 is CASSQLGQGARDTEAFF. The CDR3 nucleotides are TGCGCCAGCAGCCAACTAGGACAGGGGGCGCGGGACACTGAAGCTTTCTTT.

This clonotype has a count of ten or more. The rearrangement joins TRBV29-1 to TRBJ2-3; D is uncertain. The CDR3 sequence is 10 residues long. Germline assignment: CDR1 SQVTM and CDR2 ANQGSEA. Trimming removed 3 bases from V and 6 bases from J, with 4 bases in between. In nucleotides, the CDR3 is TGCAGCGTTGATTCCGATACGCAGTATTTT. Translating gives CSVDSDTQYF.

In this sample, this clonotype turned up many times. V and J are TRBV7-2 and TRBJ2-5; D is possibly TRBD2 (6 bases). This CDR3 contains 15 residues. The germline V gene has CDR1 SGHTA and CDR2 FQGNSA. The V end lost 5 bases, the J end lost 2 bases, and 15 bases lay between the germline ends. CDR3 loop: CASSPTRRVQETQYF. CDR3 nucleotides: TGTGCCAGCAGCCCAACGAGGAGGGTACAAGAGACCCAGTACTTC.

CDR3 sequence reads: CSASLSISYNEQFF. The DNA of the CDR3 is TGCAGTGCTTCCCTTTCGATCTCCTACAATGAGCAGTTCTTC. The chain carries TRBV20-1 and TRBJ2-1, with D unresolved. Germline loops: CDR1 DFQATT, CDR2 SNEGSKA (reference sequence). V shed 5 bases and J shed 0 bases, with 11 bases lying between them. This CDR3 comprises 14 residues.

This clonotype was seen repeatedly, ten times or more. The chain has TRBV7-3 and TRBJ1-4; D unclear. Trimming took 0 bases from V and 2 from J, leaving 7 bases between them. CDR1 is SGHTA, CDR2 FQGTGA, per germline. The CDR3 has 15 residues. CDR3 sequence reads: CASSLTGATNEKLFF. The DNA for the CDR3 is TGTGCCAGCAGCTTAACGGGCGCCACTAATGAAAAACTGTTTTTT.

The sample holds many counts of this clonotype. The chain is built from TRBV19 and TRBJ2-2; D is possibly TRBD1 (6 bases). CDR1 LNHDA and CDR2 SQIVND come from the germline V gene (reference sequence). Trimming left V 5 bases short and J 2 bases short, with 18 bases between. CDR3 size: 17 residues. The CDR3 DNA reads as TGTGCCAGTAGTCGCCGCCTGACAGGACTCAACACCGGGGAGCTGTTTTTT. It specifies CASSRRLTGLNTGELFF.

The chain employs TRBV27 and TRBJ2-2, with TRBD1 identical over 9 bases. This CDR3 region has 14 residues. With 5 bases clipped from V and 8 bases from J, the junction kept 6 bases outside the gene matches. Germline loops: CDR1 MNHEY, CDR2 SMNVEV (reference sequence). The DNA for the CDR3 is TGTGCCAGCAGTATAGGACAGGGGATAGGGGAGCTGTTTTTT. This translates into CASSIGQGIGELFF.

This clonotype has at least ten counts. V is TRBV18 and J is TRBJ2-1; 9 bases agree with TRBD1. From germline, CDR1 is KGHSH and CDR2 LQKENI. The trim removed 1 base at V and 7 bases at J, leaving 5 bases unmatched. The CDR3 length is 15 residues. The CDR3 loop is CASSPRTGGANEQFF. The DNA for the CDR3 is TGTGCCAGCTCACCACGAACAGGGGGCGCGAATGAGCAGTTCTTC.

This clonotype has a count of ten or more. This rearrangement joins TRBV4-3 to TRBJ2-3; possible D gene TRBD2, 5 bases. Trimming left V 4 bases short and J 5 bases short, with 13 bases between. The CDR3 length is 14 residues. CDR1 is LGHNA and CDR2 is YSLEER in the germline V gene. In nucleotides, the CDR3 is TGCGCCAGCAGCCGGACGCGAGGAGGAGATACGCAGTATTTT. Its translation is CASSRTRGGDTQYF.

V usage is TRBV7-3 and J usage is TRBJ1-3, with D unresolved. Germline CDR1 SGHTA, CDR2 FQGTGA. The V end was cut by 1 base, the J end by 0 bases, with 4 bases between. The CDR3 is 14 amino acids. CDR3 amino acids: CASSLSDSGNTIYF. The CDR3 nucleotides are TGTGCCAGCAGCTTAAGCGACTCTGGAAACACCATATATTTT.

This clonotype was detected a few times. The V call is TRBV12-3 or TRBV12-4, the J call TRBJ2-2, with a tentative D call TRBD1 (6 bases). This CDR3 is 17 amino acids long. V was cut by 5 bases and J by 3 bases, with 19 bases left in between. CDR3 nucleotides: TGTGCCAGCAGTCCCCGACGTGGGGGCGCCGACACCGGGGAGCTGTTTTTT. Its translation: CASSPRRGGADTGELFF.

The CDR3 region has the DNA TGCAGTGCCCTACAGAGTGGAGGTTTCTACGAGCAGTACTTC. Protein: CSALQSGGFYEQYF. The chain recombines TRBV20-1 with TRBJ2-7, with D maybe TRBD2 (5 bases). CDR3 length: 14 residues. Germline CDR1 reads DFQATT; CDR2 reads SNEGSKA (reference sequence). Trimming left V 6 bases short and J 3 bases short, with 18 bases between.

This sequence joins TRBV2 and TRBJ2-6; 12 bases line up with TRBD2. Germline-derived CDR1 and CDR2 are SNHLY and FYNNEI. The CDR3 is 18 amino acids. The J segment lost 2 bases and the V segment lost 2 bases, leaving 4 bases of the junction unmatched. The CDR3 DNA follows: TGTGCCAGCAGTGAAAGAGGACTAGCGGGAACTGGGGCCAACGTCCTGACTTTC. This gives the protein CASSERGLAGTGANVLTF.

This clonotype was recorded at least ten times. The rearrangement joins TRBV5-6 to TRBJ2-3; no reliable D call. Trimming removed 0 bases from V and 1 base from J, with 9 bases in between. Germline CDR1 is SGHDT and CDR2 is YYEEEE. The CDR3 is 15 amino acids. Written as DNA, the CDR3 is TGTGCCAGCAGCTTGGTCCTTCGAGGCACAGATACGCAGTATTTT. This sequence encodes CASSLVLRGTDTQYF.